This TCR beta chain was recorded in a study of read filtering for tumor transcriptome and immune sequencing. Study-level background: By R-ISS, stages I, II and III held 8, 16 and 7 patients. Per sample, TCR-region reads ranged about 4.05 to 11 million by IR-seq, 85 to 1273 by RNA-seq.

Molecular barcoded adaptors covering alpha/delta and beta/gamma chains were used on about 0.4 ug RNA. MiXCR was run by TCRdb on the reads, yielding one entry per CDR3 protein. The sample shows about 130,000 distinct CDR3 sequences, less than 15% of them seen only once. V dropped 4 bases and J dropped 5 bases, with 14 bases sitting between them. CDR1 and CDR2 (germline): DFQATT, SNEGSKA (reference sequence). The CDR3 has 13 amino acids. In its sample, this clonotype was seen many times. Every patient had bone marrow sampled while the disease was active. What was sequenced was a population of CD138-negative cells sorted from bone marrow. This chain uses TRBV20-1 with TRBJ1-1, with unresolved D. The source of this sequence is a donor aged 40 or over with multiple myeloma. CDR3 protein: CSAISNSGTEAFF. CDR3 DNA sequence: TGCAGTGCTATCAGTAATTCGGGAACTGAAGCTTTCTTT.